The 6 T cell receptor beta chains presented below share a single source sample, sequenced in a study of cytomegalovirus exposure and HLA in healthy donors. The PCR made use of 60 Vbeta and 13 Jbeta primers. Assay: immunoSEQ multiplex PCR; the TCRdb copy retains only in-frame clones and omits some. The sample has around 210,000 clones, around 82% seen once. Sample: PBMCs. The receptors derive from a woman aged 30 to 39 in good health and CMV-seronegative.

The chain uses TRBV19 and TRBJ2-7; possibly TRBD1 for D (6 bases). The CDR3 extends over 16 amino acids. Germline CDR1 reads LNHDA; CDR2 reads SQIVND (reference sequence). With 5 bases removed from V and 3 bases from J, the gap between germline ends came to 20 bases. The CDR3 coding sequence is TGTGCCAGTAGTCCACTACCGGGACACCACGGCTACGAGCAGTACTTC. It specifies CASSPLPGHHGYEQYF. Supplemented by reference TRBV19 and TRBJ2-7, the full variable domain reads DGGITQSPKYLFRKEGQNVTLSCEQNLNHDAMYWYRQDPGQGLRLIYYSQIVNDFQKGDIAEGYSVSREKKESFPLTVTSAQKNPTAFYLCASSPLPGHHGYEQYFGPGTRLTVT.

This chain links TRBV5-1 with TRBJ1-4; D gene unclear. Germline values: CDR1 SGHRS, CDR2 YFSETQ. This CDR3 has 15 residues. Trimming took off 5 bases at V and 0 bases at J, with 11 bases between the two ends. Written as DNA, the CDR3 is TGCGCCAGCAGACCGTCAGGAACAACTAATGAAAAACTGTTTTTT. Translation gives CASRPSGTTNEKLFF.

This chain uses TRBV28 with TRBJ2-2; D is undetermined. The CDR3 loop spans 13 amino acids. Trimming removed 9 bases from V and 2 bases from J, with 10 bases in between. CDR1 and CDR2 (germline): MDHEN, SYDVKM. The CDR3 region is CASLPYNTGELFF. As DNA, the CDR3 is TGTGCCAGTCTACCGTACAACACCGGGGAGCTGTTTTTT.

The J gene is TRBJ2-7, the V gene TRBV15; 8 bases are a match to TRBD2. Trimming at V came to 0 bases and at J to 0 bases, leaving 1 base not matched to a gene. Germline V CDR1 and CDR2: LNHNV, YYDKDF (reference sequence). The CDR3 has 15 residues. In nucleotides, the CDR3 is TGTGCCACCAGCAGAGATCTAGCGGGCTCCTACGAGCAGTACTTC. It is translated as CATSRDLAGSYEQYF.

The chain uses TRBV27 and TRBJ2-7, with D tentatively TRBD2 (7 bases). Trimming stripped 6 bases from V and 9 bases from J, with 15 bases between. The germline gives CDR1 MNHEY, CDR2 SMNVEV (reference sequence). The CDR3 loop spans 12 amino acids. The CDR3 DNA reads as TGTGCCAGCAGCCCCGGGGGGCAGGGGCAGTACTTC. Residues: CASSPGGQGQYF.

This clone has more than one count but fewer than ten. One end of the junction varies from germline; a read error may be responsible. V gene TRBV2 combines with J gene TRBJ2-7; a weak D match, TRBD1 (5 bases). Germline assignment: CDR1 SNHLY and CDR2 FYNNEI. The CDR3 contains 11 residues. CDR3 loop: CASSGDRARNF. The CDR3 DNA follows: TGTGCCAGCAGTGGAGACAGAGCAAGAAACTTC.